These 4 T cell receptor beta chains came from one sample sequenced in a study of OX40 agonist ivuxolimab in advanced cancers. Method: immunoSEQ multiplex PCR; TCRdb's copy keeps in-frame clones and lacks some. The sample lists under 95,000 clones, 86% occurring once. The specimen comprised CD4+ or CD8+ T cells sorted from blood, sampled in a trial of the OX40 agonist ivuxolimab. These TCRs come from an adult with an advanced solid tumor such as melanoma, head and neck, liver or kidney cancer.

The chain links TRBV19 to TRBJ1-5; tentative D call: TRBD1 (5 bases). Germline V gives CDR1 LNHDA, CDR2 SQIVND (reference sequence). V was shortened by 8 bases and J by 1 base, with 15 bases between the two germline ends. This CDR3 is 15 amino acids long. CDR3 in DNA: TGTGCCAGTTCTGCCCCAGGGTACAGCAATCAGCCCCAGCATTTT. This encodes CASSAPGYSNQPQHF.

The chain couples TRBV7-3 to TRBJ2-3; TRBD1 matches 7 bases. Germline V gene lookup returns CDR1 SGHTA and CDR2 FQGTGA. This CDR3 spans 15 amino acids. V lost 5 bases and J lost 2; bases outside the gene matches: 7. CDR3 in DNA: TGTGCCAGCAGCACTAACAGGGGCCACACAGATACGCAGTATTTT. This sequence encodes CASSTNRGHTDTQYF.

The chain carries TRBV6-1 and TRBJ1-5; TRBD1 agrees at 7 bases. This CDR3 spans 16 amino acids. The germline V gene encodes CDR1 MNHNS and CDR2 SASEGT. With 1 base clipped from V and 5 bases from J, the junction kept 8 bases outside the gene matches. CDR3 DNA sequence: TGTGCCAGCAGTGAAGACGGGACAGCTATAGATCAGCCCCAGCATTTT. Its translation: CASSEDGTAIDQPQHF.

The V call is TRBV19, the J call TRBJ2-1, with 12 bases that match TRBD2. V lost 7 bases, J lost 1 base, and 5 bases stayed unmatched. The CDR3 is 16 amino acids. Germline assignment: CDR1 LNHDA and CDR2 SQIVND (reference sequence). The CDR3 nucleotides read TGTGCCAGTAATCTAGCGGGAGGGCCTTCCTACAATGAGCAGTTCTTC. Protein: CASNLAGGPSYNEQFF.